The source of this T cell receptor beta chain is a study of shared clonotypes between healthy human individuals. Germline V gene sequence: CDR1 PRHDT, CDR2 FYEKMQ (reference sequence). The CDR3 sequence is 16 residues long. Trimming removed 5 bases at V and 4 bases at J, with 21 bases between. Deep level was the assay's run setting. How the authors handled the data: ImmunoSEQ supplied junction-only sequences lacking quality scores, so filtering was different. Sequencing used immunoSEQ multiplex PCR; TCRdb keeps in-frame clones, though not all of them. V and J calls and clone size are given by that table; D and trimming were obtained from the DNA. This table holds about 480,000 clones, about three quarters found once.

The V and J genes are TRBV13 and TRBJ2-7, with D possibly being TRBD1 (6 bases). Input material: PBMCs. The receptor's source is a woman aged 40 to 50 in good health. Some clones in this sample may be carry-over from other donors' samples. The CDR3 DNA is TGTGCCAGCAGCCCACTCGTTCCGGGGCAGGGGTACGAGCAGTACTTC. This sequence encodes CASSPLVPGQGYEQYF.